A selection of T cell receptor beta chains follows, all from one sample in a study of blood T cells in healthy people across ages. TCRdb fed the 5' RACE reads into MiXCR, producing one record per CDR3 protein. The data hold roughly 860,000 distinct CDR3 sequences, with roughly 60% observed a single time. Sequences were obtained from blood. The receptors stem from a man younger than 45 in good health. The CDR3 runs from the conserved cysteine through the conserved F or W. D genes are given only for firm matches. A clone size is listed for some rows: how often the clone was seen (once, few, many), or a class if it is expanded.

J gene,V gene,D gene,clone size,CDR3 protein,CDR3 DNA
TRBJ2-1,TRBV6-6,.,.,CASISQGGSNEQFF,TGTGCCAGCATTAGCCAGGGAGGAAGCAATGAGCAGTTCTTC
TRBJ2-1,TRBV7-9,.,.,CASSLSTLDPYNEQFF,TGTGCCAGCAGCTTAAGCACCCTAGACCCCTACAATGAGCAGTTCTTC
TRBJ2-3,TRBV9,TRBD2,.,CASNGGVLGGDTQYF,TGTGCCAGTAACGGGGGGGTCCTAGGTGGAGATACGCAGTATTTT
TRBJ2-7,TRBV28,TRBD1,.,CASSPGQVPYEQYF,TGTGCCAGCAGCCCCGGACAGGTACCCTACGAGCAGTACTTC
TRBJ1-1,TRBV20-1,TRBD1,.,CSAKRQGGHTEAFF,TGCAGTGCGAAGAGACAGGGGGGACACACTGAAGCTTTCTTT
TRBJ2-1,TRBV7-2,TRBD2,.,CASSPLLGGGSYNEQFF,TGTGCCAGCAGCCCCCTCCTAGGCGGGGGGTCCTACAATGAGCAGTTCTTC
TRBJ2-5,TRBV2,TRBD1,.,CASSTGTGGSWETQYF,TGTGCCAGCAGCACCGGGACAGGGGGCTCGTGGGAGACCCAGTACTTC
TRBJ1-6,TRBV7-3,.,few,CASSLSSTARNSPLHF,TGTGCCAGCAGCTTATCCAGTACGGCGCGGAATTCACCCCTCCACTTT
TRBJ2-1,TRBV12-3/TRBV12-4,.,few,CASSPAGGDEQFF,TGTGCCAGCAGTCCGGCAGGGGGGGATGAGCAGTTCTTC
TRBJ1-2,TRBV6-6,.,.,CASSYNGDGYTF,TGTGCCAGCAGTTACAACGGGGATGGCTACACCTTC
TRBJ2-3,TRBV30,.,.,CACPGRSTDTQYF,TGTGCCTGTCCGGGACGGAGCACAGATACGCAGTATTTT
TRBJ2-1,TRBV9,TRBD2,.,CASSVSASGAWEQFF,TGTGCCAGCAGCGTAAGCGCTAGCGGTGCGTGGGAGCAGTTCTTC
TRBJ2-1,TRBV29-1,.,.,CSVGGEQFF,TGCAGCGTTGGGGGAGAGCAGTTCTTC
TRBJ2-7,TRBV7-2,TRBD2,.,CASSDTSGVDEQYF,TGTGCCAGCAGCGACACTAGCGGGGTGGACGAGCAGTACTTC
TRBJ2-5,TRBV7-2,TRBD2,.,CASSLGAGDPNGQYF,TGTGCCAGCAGCTTAGGGGCGGGGGATCCCAATGGGCAGTACTTC
TRBJ2-1,TRBV5-1,TRBD2,few,CASSLASGGANEQFF,TGCGCCAGCAGCTTGGCTAGCGGGGGGGCCAATGAGCAGTTCTTC
TRBJ1-2,TRBV6-6,.,.,CASSYIRDTQDGYTF,TGTGCCAGCAGTTACATAAGGGACACCCAAGACGGCTACACCTTC
TRBJ1-1,TRBV20-1,.,.,CSAREPGTTEAFF,TGCAGTGCTAGAGAACCGGGGACCACTGAAGCTTTCTTT
TRBJ2-7,TRBV3-1,TRBD2,few,CASSHTSGGNYEQYF,TGTGCCAGCAGCCACACTAGCGGGGGGAACTACGAGCAGTACTTC
TRBJ2-5,TRBV2,.,few,CASSGRNVGAQYF,TGTGCCAGCAGTGGTCGGAACGTTGGAGCCCAGTACTTC